This T cell receptor beta chain was profiled in a study of sequential checkpoint blockade in melanoma. Turning to the study itself: Patients were randomized 1:1 to nivolumab-then-ipilimumab or ipilimumab-then-nivolumab first-line. About 90 pretreatment tumor DNA samples were TCRβ immunosequenced. General study results and limits: Patients with week-13 increases in T-cell fraction and clonality benefited about 30 times more often.

TCRdb keeps only in-frame clones here, not all; method: immunoSEQ multiplex PCR. This sample carries approximately 7,800 clones, more than 25% of them seen once, and the ten largest clones take approximately 5.1%. This clone was seen more than once but under ten times. Its antigen is not known. Germline trimming cut 3 bases from V and 3 bases from J; bases unmatched to any gene: 11. Germline lookup yields CDR1 LNHNV and CDR2 YYDKDF (reference sequence). This CDR3 has 17 residues. The treatment denotes: randomized to nivolumab then ipilimumab (arm A) or the reverse (arm B). The chain recombines TRBV15 with TRBJ2-3; 8 nucleotides match TRBD2. The starting material was tumor tissue (inferred from file names), obtained from a patient given nivolumab and ipilimumab in sequence. This clonotype was sampled from a human donor with melanoma. For the CDR3, the DNA is TGTGCCACCAGCAGTAGCATAGCGGGAACATTAACAGATACGCAGTATTTT. Translating gives CATSSSIAGTLTDTQYF.